The next 2 T cell receptor beta chains were all read from a single sample in a study of CD8 T cells in Susac syndrome. Reverse transcription of roughly 0.5 to 1 ug RNA was carried out with random hexamers. TCRdb reprocessed the immunoSEQ multiplex PCR reads via MiXCR and lists one record per CDR3 protein. The sample comprises approximately 22,000 distinct CDR3 sequences, 93% of which are singletons, and around 0.28% rests with the top ten. Source material: CD8+ T cells from PBMCs. All receptors come from a human donor in good health.

The chain links TRBV12-3 or TRBV12-4 to TRBJ2-7; tentative D call: TRBD1 (6 bases). The CDR3 spans 12 residues. Trimming removed 5 bases from V and 3 bases from J, with 8 bases in between. The CDR3 nucleotides read TGTGCCAGCAGTACAGGGCTCTACGAGCAGTACTTC. Its translation is CASSTGLYEQYF.

The chain carries TRBV10-1 and TRBJ2-7; 8 nucleotides align to TRBD1. There are 13 residues in the CDR3. CDR1 and CDR2 (germline): WNHNN, SYGVQD (reference sequence). Trimming removed 7 bases from V and 6 bases from J; junction bases left unmatched: 8. This chain's CDR3 is CASNLDRAGEQYF. In DNA, the CDR3 is TGCGCCAGCAACTTGGACAGGGCAGGCGAGCAGTACTTC.